This TCR beta chain was identified in a study of Ad26.COV2.S vaccination and SARS-CoV-2 variants. Whole-study context: Intramuscular Ad26.COV2.S doses were given once or twice, 56 days apart.

This clone was found once. The antigen remains unidentified. The CDR3 consists of 13 residues. Germline CDR1 and CDR2: MGHDK and SYGVNS. Trimming left V 2 bases short and J 4 bases short, with 9 bases between. Measured with immunoSEQ multiplex PCR; TCRdb has only the in-frame clones, and not every one. Among about 440,000 clones listed, less than 95% were seen once. General study results and limits: Compared with placebo recipients, vaccine recipients had higher spike-specific TCR breadth. Measurements of TCR breadth and depth may have given underestimates of the total T cell responses.

The treatment is: some 20 received Ad26.COV2.S at low or high dose, single or two shots; about 5 received placebo; per-sample allocation not given. Samples were taken on day 63 after the first vaccine or placebo injection. At a Boston site, the person donating was an adult of 18-55 years. This clonotype originated in a person aged 18 to 59 who received the Ad26.COV2.S COVID-19 vaccine or a placebo. Sequenced material: peripheral blood, taken in a trial of Ad26.COV2.S vaccine versus placebo. V gene TRBV25-1 combines with J gene TRBJ2-7, with D tentatively TRBD1 (5 bases). CDR3 protein: CASSEPRGYEQYF. The CDR3 region has the DNA TGTGCCAGCAGTGAACCAAGGGGTTACGAGCAGTACTTC.